This T cell receptor (beta chain) is from a study of CD8 T cells in Susac syndrome. This clonotype was recorded only once. Its antigen is currently unknown. V lost 3 bases to trimming and J lost 5 bases, with 10 bases between them. CDR1 is SNHLY, CDR2 FYNNEI, per germline. The CDR3 totals 13 residues. It was with random hexamers that 0.5 to 1 ug RNA was reverse transcribed. MiXCR, run by TCRdb on the immunoSEQ multiplex PCR reads, gives a single entry per CDR3 protein. The sample records roughly 190,000 distinct CDR3 sequences, nearly 97% being singletons. Points from the study as a whole: No clonal expansion appeared among CD4+ T cells in Susac patients.

This clonotype originated in a human donor with Susac syndrome. This chain joins TRBV2 and TRBJ2-5, with D possibly being TRBD2 (5 bases). Sample: CD4+ T cells from PBMCs. CDR3 DNA: TGTGCCAGCAGTGATGTCCGCGGGGAGACCCAGTACTTC. Protein: CASSDVRGETQYF.